The TCR beta chain under discussion was sequenced for a study of cytomegalovirus exposure and HLA in healthy donors (dated by TCRdb to about 2017). Turning to the overall study: An earlier analysis of several hundred of the donors reported approximately 280 Gb of sequence data and approximately 120 million unique TCR beta sequences obtained from some 170 million T cells. Roughly 300 gigabases of sequencing data and 70 million to 100 million unique TCR sequences were included in an early release covering under 650 HLA-typed donors. Among the 398 genotyped donors, roughly 80% belonged to the genetic ancestry cluster associated with self-reported Caucasian donors. The aim of the study was to test whether cataloging public T cell receptors could identify signatures of past pathogen exposure. The study used immunosequencing to profile the T cell repertoires of approximately 640 subjects and linked those repertoires to cytomegalovirus serostatus. In addition to the first cohort of 666 subjects, a separate validation cohort of 120 different subjects was used. High-throughput TCR immunosequencing, statistical association of individual TCRs with disease status, and machine learning were combined to predict cytomegalovirus infection status. A later analysis re-examined previously published TCR beta repertoires from more than 600 donors and added high-resolution HLA genotyping to investigate patterns of TCR occurrence. In the later analysis, no new phenotypic data were used to find candidate immune exposures; instead, reliance was placed on TCR beta sequences and their occurrence across donors. To decide whether each TCR beta V gene segment behaved as functional or pseudogenic, an earlier analysis of several hundred of the donors relied on high-throughput TCR beta sequencing. Donor age, sex, ethnicity and CMV serostatus were collected together with the repertoire data. Genome-wide SNP genotypes for about 55% of the roughly 670 donors were used in a later genetic analysis, which treated that subset as a discovery cohort. Every discovery cohort repertoire had been produced on one sequencing platform. HLA typing included class I and class II loci at four-digit resolution. Typing coverage varied by locus: about 620-640 donors for A, B, C, DRB1 and DQB1; about 520 for DQA1; 606 for DPA1; 400 to 480 for DPB1. Four or five DR-DQ haplotypes were handled as single units for association and clustering because linkage in the cohort was strong. On average, roughly 240,000 unique TCR beta nucleotide sequences were sequenced per donor among more than 350 genotyped donors of the cohort, with about 19% of those sequences being non-productive. What the work shows at the level of the full study, not this receptor alone: The study listed 164 TCR beta chains as associated with cytomegalovirus. A further reported finding was that TCR beta sequences accurately predicted the HLA-A and HLA-B alleles for most subjects in the first cohort. Most CMV-associated TCR beta chains appeared to be HLA-restricted in a later analysis, and the HLA associations seemed to be driven largely by CMV exposure. The sequencing pipeline was judged likely to have produced a cluster of highly shared sequence variants as a technical artifact. Correlated functional status among segregating V segments might be attributable to linkage disequilibrium, but an unknown experimental factor could not be ruled out. For the cohort, immune exposure information was limited to CMV serostatus. The cohort was sequenced for TCR beta chains only, and without alpha or paired-chain data the features that could be detected were limited. In an earlier analysis of 587 of the donors, most TCR beta V segments appeared in productive rearrangements about 87% or about 30% of the time, broadly matching IMGT annotations. The authors suggested that the approach could potentially be generalized to other disease states and immunological phenotypes. A later analysis reported that several top co-occurrence clusters appeared linked to parvovirus B19, influenza, CMV and Epstein-Barr virus. In both the original and validation cohorts, the classifier was reported to diagnose cytomegalovirus status with high specificity and sensitivity. Most TCR sequences were observed very rarely across donors, whereas some public TCRs were present in many individuals. Seventeen rarely observed V segments, including chromosome 9 orphons, were excluded from the earlier analysis of just under 600 of the donors because counts were too low. Presence/absence analyses assumed roughly uniform sequencing depth across donors, an assumption that may not hold. Compared with equally common non-associated chains, HLA-associated TCR beta chains in a later analysis were more clonally expanded and had lower generation probabilities. Specific HLA alleles were associated with 18,000 or so TCR beta sequences at a false discovery rate of 0.05 in a later analysis. A few of the identified cytomegalovirus-associated TCR beta chains were confirmed in vitro to be specific for cytomegalovirus antigens. Because some donors lacked HLA typing at each locus, the association tests relied only on the typed subset. A later genetic analysis associated a missense DCLRE1C variant with V-gene and J-gene trimming of TCR beta chains, and an independent cohort replicated the association. In a later genetic analysis, fewer N-insertions in productive TCRs were reported among donors in an Asian-associated ancestry cluster than the roughly 700-donor mean. In a later analysis, TCR association rates were found to vary across HLA loci, with the most associated TCRs seen for DRB1 alleles and the fewest for HLA-C alleles. The 87-base-pair reads could not distinguish some IMGT-functional V segments, including TRBV6-2 and TRBV6-3, so those segments were excluded. Strong co-occurrence of HLA alleles, especially DR and DQ, made assigning TCR associations to individual alleles difficult.

In its sample, this clone was seen a few times. The target of this receptor is not known. No base qualities exist here, and no much larger clone lies one base off it. The library was obtained by the immunoSEQ multiplex PCR assay. For the multiplex PCR, a mixture combining 60 forward primers for TCR Vbeta segments and 13 reverse primers for TCR Jbeta segments was used. Amplification of the CDR3 region of rearranged TCR beta genes was performed with a multiplex PCR assay on genomic DNA. On the Illumina HiSeq System, the amplified TCR beta libraries were sequenced as 87-base-pair reads. Per the original workflow: A later analysis counted 75 million to 100 million unique TCR beta chains across the 600 to 850 repertoires, and roughly 11 million of these chains were shared by at least two donors. A nearest-neighbor algorithm error-corrected the raw reads and collapsed the reads into unique sequences, merging closely related sequences to remove PCR and sequencing errors. Alignment of CDR3 sequences to IMGT reference sequences was used to assign V, D and J gene segments. For a sequence to be retained, at least a six-nucleotide match to both a V gene segment and a J gene segment was required. A rearrangement was called productive if the CDR3 had no stop codons and remained in frame with V and J, and every other rearrangement was called non-productive. CDR3 was defined by IMGT convention, running from the second conserved V-encoded cysteine to the conserved J-encoded phenylalanine. In an earlier analysis of 587 of the donors, sequences lacking an unambiguous match to a single V gene segment were excluded. In an earlier analysis of approximately 590 of the donors, a V segment was called functional when productive rearrangements were above 56.7%, and segregating when the standard deviation between donors exceeded 5%. A statistical classification framework was built to diagnose cytomegalovirus status from the catalog of TCR beta chain sequences. In a later analysis, TCR nucleotide sequences were compared against IMGT/GENE-DB human TR gene sequences so that V and J genes could be assigned. A later analysis assigned CDR3 sequences and most-parsimonious VDJ recombination scenarios with the TCRdist pipeline. In a later analysis, each TCR beta chain was defined by its CDR3 amino acid sequence together with its V-gene family, and reads lacking a unique V-gene family were excluded. To address suspected cross-contamination and a sequencing artifact, a later analysis removed 592 highly shared, low-generation-probability nucleotide sequences. In a later analysis, a clonal expansion index was calculated for each public chain from normalized within-repertoire ranks of inferred template counts. In a later analysis, generation probabilities were computed with a VDJ recombination model fitted to out-of-frame rearrangements, and the resulting probabilities were checked against IGoR. In a later analysis, hypergeometric tests were used to score TCR-TCR, TCR-HLA and TCR-CMV co-occurrence, with a repertoire-size bias correction applied to TCR pairs. In a later analysis, false discovery rates were estimated by permuting HLA or CMV assignments 20 times. In a later analysis, co-occurring TCRs were grouped using DBSCAN, and TCRdist sequence similarity was added for clustering within HLA-allele-positive subsets. Repertoires with fewer than 30,000 or more than 120,000 public chains were left out of co-occurrence clustering, as were several repertoires with anomalous nucleotide sharing. The table was pulled from immuneACCESS by TCRdb, which kept in-frame rearrangements only. Such tables lose some clones; where checked, under half of the loss comes from unresolved V genes, and the rest has no known cause. V and J calls and clone size are as listed in that table; D and trimming were resolved from the DNA. The table for this sample lists about 120,000 clones; approximately 80% of them were counted only once. Of the sample, around 3.5% is held by the ten largest clones.

From cysteine to phenylalanine, the CDR3 is 15 amino acids long. Only CDR3 DNA is held: 45 bases, read in frame from base 1. The germline V gene (reference sequence) yields LNHDA for CDR1 and SQIVND for CDR2. Ends trimmed: V by 6 bases, J by 0 bases; bases unmatched to a gene: 4. In total, around 600 healthy bone marrow donors made up the cohort. At the time of sampling, all cohort members were nominally healthy, though unrecorded immune exposures were likely present. The donor tested CMV seronegative, placing the donor among the roughly 340 seronegative members of the cohort. A peripheral blood sample was collected from each donor, and TCR beta sequencing was performed on peripheral blood mononuclear cells. Genomic DNA was extracted from the blood cell samples with the Qiagen DNeasy Blood Extraction Kit.

The clonotype comes from a man aged 30-40 years in good health and CMV-seronegative. The V and J genes are TRBV19 and TRBJ1-4; the central 7 bases match TRBD1. Sequenced: PBMCs. The CDR3 in this case is CASRTDRATNEKLFF. In nucleotides, the sequence is TGTGCCAGTAGAACCGACAGGGCAACTAATGAAAAACTGTTTTTT.